This T cell receptor (beta chain) was found in a study of blood T cell repertoires in COVID-19. Libraries were prepared by immunoSEQ multiplex PCR; TCRdb keeps only in-frame clonotypes and omits some of them. The sample yields 230,000 or so clones, 75% to 85% seen once. The CDR3 spans 17 residues. Germline-derived CDR1 and CDR2 are LGHNA and YSLEER. The V segment lost 4 bases and the J segment 6 bases; nucleotides outside the gene matches: 8. The sequence derives from a woman between 40 and 50 years old who had recovered from COVID-19. The rearrangement links TRBV4-3 to TRBJ2-3, with TRBD2 identical over 15 bases. The source material was peripheral blood. The CDR3 nucleotides read TGCGCCAGCAGCCTTCTGGGACTAGCGGGGGGCTCGGATACGCAGTATTTT. Translated, it gives CASSLLGLAGGSDTQYF.